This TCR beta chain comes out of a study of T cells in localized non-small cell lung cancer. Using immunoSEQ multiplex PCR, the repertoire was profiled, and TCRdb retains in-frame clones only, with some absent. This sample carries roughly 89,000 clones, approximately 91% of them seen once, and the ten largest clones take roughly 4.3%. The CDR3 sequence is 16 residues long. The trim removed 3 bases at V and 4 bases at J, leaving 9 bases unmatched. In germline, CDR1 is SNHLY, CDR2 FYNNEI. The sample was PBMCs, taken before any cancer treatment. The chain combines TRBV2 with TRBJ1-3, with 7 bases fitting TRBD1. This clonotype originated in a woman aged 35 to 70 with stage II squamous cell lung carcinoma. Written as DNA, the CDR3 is TGTGCCAGCAGTGATCGATCAGGGGGAAGGGGAAACACCATATATTTT. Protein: CASSDRSGGRGNTIYF.